The rows below give T cell receptor beta chains drawn from one sample of a study of T cell repertoires in ileal Crohn's disease. Produced via immunoSEQ multiplex PCR; TCRdb's table is partial and in-frame only. Among approximately 8,200 clones listed, roughly 96% were seen once. The source material was ileal tissue. The receptors here all came from an adult with Crohn's disease. Each CDR3 is given with its conserved first and last residue. D genes are given only for firm matches. Clone sizes are given selectively: once, few, many, or a class where the clone is expanded.

v_gene	abundance	j_gene	len	d_gene	CDR3nt	CDR3aa
TRBV5-4	.	TRBJ2-1	15	TRBD1	TGTGCCAGCAGCTTTGCCGGGACAGTTAACAATGAGCAGTTCTTC	CASSFAGTVNNEQFF
TRBV11-2	.	TRBJ1-1	15	TRBD1	TGTGCCAGCAGCTTATACAGGGGGCGAGGCACTGAAGCTTTCTTT	CASSLYRGRGTEAFF
TRBV10-3	.	TRBJ1-3	15	.	TGTGCCATCAGTGACAACAGTATCTCTGGAAACACCATATATTTT	CAISDNSISGNTIYF
TRBV6-1	.	TRBJ2-3	15	TRBD1	TGTGCCAGCAGTGGTCAGGGGGCAGCCACAGATACGCAGTATTTT	CASSGQGAATDTQYF
TRBV4-2	.	TRBJ2-5	14	TRBD2	TGTGCCAGCAGCGCACCGGGACTAGAAGAGACCCAGTACTTC	CASSAPGLEETQYF
TRBV18	.	TRBJ2-2	18	TRBD1	TGTGCCAGCTCACGATGGGACAGACGAGGGGCAAACACCGGGGAGCTGTTTTTT	CASSRWDRRGANTGELFF
TRBV9	.	TRBJ2-2	17	TRBD2	TGTGCCAGCAGCGGGCCGGATCTAGCGGTAAACACCGGGGAGCTGTTTTTT	CASSGPDLAVNTGELFF
TRBV4-3	.	TRBJ1-1	13	.	TGCGCCAGCAGCCAAGAGCCGCGCACTGAAGCTTTCTTT	CASSQEPRTEAFF
TRBV5-1	.	TRBJ1-1	13	.	TGCGCCAGCAGCTCGATCTGGACAGCTCAAGCTTTCTTT	CASSSIWTAQAFF
TRBV6-5	once	TRBJ2-2	13	.	TGTGCCAGCACCGAGACGAACACCGGGGAGCTGTTTTTT	CASTETNTGELFF